One sample yielded the 10 T cell receptor beta chains listed below, sequenced in a study of blood T cell repertoires in COVID-19. Libraries were prepared by immunoSEQ multiplex PCR; TCRdb keeps only in-frame clonotypes and omits some of them. The sample lists hundreds of thousands of clones, approximately 80% occurring once. Sequenced sample: PBMCs or T cells enriched from blood (not recorded which). Receptors originate from a middle-aged man who had been exposed to COVID-19.

This clone was seen more than once but under ten times. The V gene is TRBV11-3, the J gene TRBJ2-7; the D gene is possibly TRBD1 (6 bases). The CDR3 is made up of 15 amino acids. The germline gives CDR1 SGHNT, CDR2 YENEEA. Trimming stripped 0 bases from V and 2 bases from J, with 11 bases between. The CDR3 here is CASSLDRTVTYEQYF. The CDR3 nucleotides read TGTGCCAGCAGCTTAGATCGGACAGTTACCTACGAGCAGTACTTC.

CDR3 in DNA: TGTGCCAGCAGTACGCGGGAACGGGAGACCCAGTACTTC. This translates into CASSTRERETQYF. The gene calls are TRBV12-3 or TRBV12-4 and TRBJ2-5, with D possibly matching TRBD2 (6 bases). The CDR3 runs to 13 residues. The V and J ends lost 5 bases and 5 bases respectively, with 12 bases between them.

The chain carries TRBV7-8 and TRBJ1-2; D uncertain. From germline, CDR1 is SGHVS and CDR2 FQNEAQ. The CDR3 loop spans 16 amino acids. V lost 5 bases and J 4 bases, leaving 20 bases between the germline ends. The CDR3 reads CASSPSAGILVYGYTF. CDR3 in DNA: TGTGCCAGCAGCCCTTCAGCGGGGATTTTAGTCTATGGCTACACCTTC.

This chain connects TRBV14 to TRBJ1-2; D unclear. Trimming took off 1 base at V and 5 bases at J, with 5 bases between the two ends. Germline-derived CDR1 and CDR2 are SGHDN and FVKESK. The CDR3 is made up of 12 amino acids. The CDR3 coding sequence is TGTGCCAGCAGCCAAGTGGAGTATGGCTACACCTTC. This translates into CASSQVEYGYTF.

The V and J genes are TRBV7-3 and TRBJ2-3; 9 nucleotides align to TRBD1. The V gene's germline CDR1 is SGHTA and CDR2 FQGTGA. After removal of 1 base from V and 6 bases from J, the junction contained 8 bases not matched to a gene. CDR3 length: 16 amino acids. This chain's CDR3 is CASSLRGQGGLDTQYF. CDR3 nucleotide sequence: TGTGCCAGCAGCTTAAGGGGACAGGGCGGGCTCGATACGCAGTATTTT.

This clone came up once. J is TRBJ1-2 and V is TRBV11-2, with 7 bases matching TRBD1. Germline V lookup: CDR1 SGHAT, CDR2 FQNNGV. V lost 3 bases and J lost 0; bases outside the gene matches: 7. CDR3 size: 16 residues. CDR3 in amino acids: CASSFRTGPTNYGYTF. CDR3 sequence (DNA): TGTGCCAGCAGCTTCAGGACAGGACCCACTAACTATGGCTACACCTTC.

This chain connects TRBV27 to TRBJ1-2, with TRBD1 identical over 7 bases. V shed 5 bases and J 2 bases; nucleotides not matched to a gene: 14. The CDR3 covers 17 residues. Germline CDR1 reads MNHEY; CDR2 reads SMNVEV (reference sequence). CDR3 sequence (DNA): TGTGCCAGCAGTCATCGGACAGGAACCGATACAAACTATGGCTACACCTTC. Its protein is CASSHRTGTDTNYGYTF.

This sequence joins TRBV6-5 and TRBJ2-7; perhaps TRBD1 as D (7 bases). Germline loops: CDR1 MNHEY, CDR2 SVGAGI. V dropped 4 bases and J dropped 1 base, with 17 bases sitting between them. The length of the CDR3 is 16 residues. In DNA form, the CDR3 reads TGTGCCAGCAGTTCCGCGGGACAGATTGCTTCCTACGAGCAGTACTTC. Translated: CASSSAGQIASYEQYF.

This chain links TRBV7-2 with TRBJ2-3, with 8 positions matching TRBD2. The ends lost 5 bases at V and 4 bases at J; junction bases unmatched: 11. The V gene's germline CDR1 is SGHTA and CDR2 FQGNSA. The length of the CDR3 is 16 residues. Here the CDR3 reads CASSLKIVGRADTQYF. Written as DNA, the CDR3 is TGTGCCAGCAGCCTTAAAATTGTCGGGAGGGCAGATACGCAGTATTTT.

In this sample, this clone turned up a few times. The rearrangement uses TRBV19 and TRBJ2-1, with TRBD2 matching 11 bases. The CDR3 runs 18 residues. V was clipped by 2 bases and J by 7 bases; unmatched bases: 13. From germline, CDR1 is LNHDA and CDR2 SQIVND (reference sequence). CDR3 loop: CASSILIAGGKGGNEQFF. The CDR3 nucleotides are TGTGCCAGTAGTATATTAATAGCGGGAGGGAAGGGCGGGAATGAGCAGTTCTTC.